This T cell receptor (beta chain) was found in a study of shared clonotypes between healthy human individuals (TCRdb year 2020). Context from the whole study: The cohort comprised a couple of women and a few men aged 18 to 49 years. To increase sequencing depth and limit assay-specific biases, TCR repertoire library preparation and sequencing were carried out by different laboratories using diverse techniques. Per donor, three plates each were used for CD4 naive and CD4 memory, two for CD8 naive, and one for CD8 memory. Between about 0.8 and 8.9 billion PBMCs per donor were obtained by leukapheresis. The study deeply sequenced blood TCR repertoires of 5 or 6 healthy adults to estimate repertoire size and the extent of clonotype sharing between individuals. Study-level results and caveats: Estimated clonotype richness was generally larger for naive than for memory subsets. Incomplete sequencing was indicated by rarefaction of sorted-subset datasets, despite the large sequencing depth. Sampling was restricted to blood, and TCR repertoires in tissue are likely to differ from TCR repertoires in blood. Sharing across several donors was observed for about 5% of naive CD4, over 3% of naive CD8, about 2.3% of memory CD4, and around 0.44% of memory CD8 clonotypes. Because the study included only a small number of donors, the genetic and exposure-history diversity represented was limited. Pairwise subsampling indicated that sequencing depth was expected to affect the degree of clonotype sharing among donors. Higher generation probabilities were observed for clonotypes shared by all four sorted-subset donors than for non-shared clonotypes.

TCR CDR3 regions were amplified from genomic DNA by multiplex PCR using the deep immunoSEQ assay. Genomic DNA extracted from each cell subset was distributed evenly over all wells of several immunoSEQ 96-well plates, and each plate served as one replicate. For sorted subsets, around 200 ng genomic DNA, equal to 30,000 or so T cell genomes, was loaded into each replicate PCR. The purified libraries were quantified using a Qubit 3.0 fluorometer, sized with a Bioanalyzer 2100, and then quantified again using the KAPA Library Quantification kit. Every immunoSEQ 96-well plate was sequenced on a separate single-read 150-cycle Illumina NextSeq 550 flow cell. The original methods were these. Because only junctional sequences without quality scores were contained in the immunoSEQ output, filtering matching that applied to full-length reads could not be performed. To assign V/J genes and CDR3, sequences were annotated against IMGT germline references using PyIR, a Python wrapper for IgBLAST v1.9. Reads were removed for weak V/J assignments (E-value above 1e-6), missing CDR3, stop codons, out-of-frame junctions, or ambiguous translated residues. V3J clonotypes were defined by identical inferred V gene, J gene, and CDR3 amino acid sequence. Percentage overlap between repertoires was computed as shared unique clonotypes divided by the size of the smaller repertoire. Richness of each repertoire was evaluated using RTK rarefaction, the Chao1 estimator, and Recon v2.1 estimates of unobserved clonotypes. OLGA was used to compute generation probabilities for all TCRbeta clonotypes that the gDNA method yielded from several donors. TCRdb re-hosts the immuneACCESS table, in-frame sequences only. Its copies lack some clones; in the studies checked, an unresolved V gene accounts for under half of them, and the cause for the rest is not known. The DNA was the basis for D and trimming; V, J and clone size are from that table. Across this sample there are roughly 2 million clones, with more than 90% seen only once. The ten largest account for roughly 0.13% of the sample.

Turning to this clone: What antigen it recognizes has not been identified. Base qualities are not recorded, but no much larger clone differs from it by a single base.

V trim: 6 bases; J trim: 5 bases; unmatched bases: 6. The CDR3 runs 13 amino acids, cysteine and phenylalanine included. Kept here is only the CDR3 DNA, which spans 39 bases and is read in frame from base 1. The germline V gene encodes CDR1 MNHEY and CDR2 SVGAGI. The donors were healthy, HIV-negative adults who had no recently reported acute infections or vaccinations. Every donor was a Caucasian adult residing in Nashville, Tennessee, USA. CD4+ T cells were enriched through magnetic negative selection, after which naive cells were positively selected on CD45RA and the remaining negative fraction served as the memory subset. Blood was obtained by leukapheresis, after which PBMCs were separated by Ficoll-Histopaque density gradient centrifugation and cryopreserved in liquid nitrogen vapor phase. Analytical flow cytometry was used to check the purity and quantity of each magnetically sorted T cell population. Each sorted fraction had its genomic DNA isolated and then quantified by UV absorbance on a Nanodrop 2000c.

The chain is assembled from TRBV6-5 and TRBJ2-5; the central 7 bases match TRBD1. The receptor was derived from a young man in good health. The specimen sequenced was naive CD4+ T cells sorted from blood. This specimen's cell subset or site label, interpreted: CD45RA+ positively selected. Here is the DNA: TGTGCCAGCAGCCTGACAGGGTGGGAGACCCAGTACTTC. This translates into CASSLTGWETQYF.